These 21 T cell receptor beta chains were sequenced from one sample in a study of monozygotic twins with inflammatory bowel disease. TCRdb re-called the 5' RACE reads and shows each CDR3 protein once, DNA omitted. Its table records 420,000 or so distinct CDR3 sequences. Sequencing was carried out using blood. The receptors come from a human donor with ulcerative colitis or Crohn's disease, or a healthy co-twin of an affected twin (not recorded which).

V gene TRBV11-1 combines with J gene TRBJ2-1; TCRdb names TRBD2, which stays unverified in the absence of DNA. Germline CDR1 SGHAT, CDR2 FQDESV (reference sequence). This CDR3 region has 18 residues. The CDR3 sequence: CASSSLPRPQRRVDEQFF.

The rearrangement uses TRBV27 and TRBJ2-1; TCRdb lists TRBD1, though no DNA is available to test this call. The CDR3 contains 14 residues. Germline CDR1 and CDR2: MNHEY and SMNVEV (reference sequence). The CDR3 sequence: CASRSQGVGNEQFF.

The chain joins TRBV29-1 to TRBJ2-1; the TCRdb D gene call, TRBD2, has no DNA to confirm it. The CDR3 covers 15 residues. Germline CDR1 reads SQVTM; CDR2 reads ANQGSEA. The CDR3 here is CSSRGGTSVLNEQFF.

The chain has TRBV12-3 or TRBV12-4 and TRBJ2-1; checking the TCRdb D call of TRBD2 is not possible without DNA. The CDR3 runs 15 residues. Here the CDR3 reads CASSWGLAVYNEQFF.

The chain uses TRBV4-1 and TRBJ2-7; without DNA, the TCRdb call of TRBD1 cannot be checked. The CDR3 has 15 amino acids. Germline-derived CDR1 and CDR2 are MGHRA and YSYEKL. This chain's CDR3 is CASSPGTGDSYEQYF.

The J gene is TRBJ2-2, the V gene TRBV28; the D gene TCRdb calls, TRBD1, cannot be checked with no DNA. This CDR3 comprises 16 residues. The germline gives CDR1 MDHEN, CDR2 SYDVKM. CDR3: CASRLHDTGITGELFF.

This rearrangement joins TRBV7-2 to TRBJ2-7; TCRdb calls TRBD2, which cannot be checked without DNA. The CDR3 contains 15 residues. The germline gives CDR1 SGHTA, CDR2 FQGNSA. CDR3 region: CASRLSGTPSYEQYF.

This chain links TRBV5-6 with TRBJ1-3; absent DNA, TCRdb's TRBD1 call cannot be checked. From germline, CDR1 is SGHDT and CDR2 YYEEEE. The length of the CDR3 is 13 residues. CDR3 region: CASKRQGRNTIYF.

This chain joins TRBV7-9 and TRBJ1-2; the TRBD1 assignment by TCRdb is unverifiable without DNA. CDR1 SEHNR and CDR2 FQNEAQ come from the germline V gene (reference sequence). The CDR3 spans 17 residues. The CDR3 region is CASSLEGGTDLIYGYTF.

The chain employs TRBV10-3 and TRBJ1-2. The CDR3 spans 16 residues. Germline V gene data show CDR1 as ENHRY and CDR2 as SYGVKD. The CDR3 region is CAISESLQVRNYGYTF.

V usage is TRBV6-2 or TRBV6-3 and J usage is TRBJ2-7. The CDR3 totals 16 residues. CDR1 MNHEY and CDR2 SVGEGT come from the germline V gene. The CDR3 here is CASSYSRSRRFYEQYF.

The rearrangement uses TRBV6-5 and TRBJ2-1; absent DNA, TCRdb's TRBD2 call cannot be checked. Germline CDR1 MNHEY, CDR2 SVGAGI. This CDR3 has 17 amino acids. The CDR3 loop reads CASSYSSAGGFYNEQFF.

The chain is built from TRBV12-3 or TRBV12-4 and TRBJ2-1; TCRdb selects TRBD1, and the lack of DNA leaves this call unchecked. The CDR3 is 14 amino acids. The CDR3: CASSYPRLYNEQFF.

This chain links TRBV27 with TRBJ2-5; TCRdb lists TRBD2, though no DNA is available to test this call. The CDR3 has 15 residues. Germline-derived CDR1 and CDR2 are MNHEY and SMNVEV (reference sequence). This CDR3 is CASSLSTSGEETQYF.

V usage is TRBV5-1 and J usage is TRBJ2-2; TCRdb reports TRBD1, a call that lacks DNA to check it against. The CDR3 spans 17 residues. Looked up from germline, CDR1 is SGHRS and CDR2 is YFSETQ. CDR3 residues: CASSSGFFNENTGELFF.

This sequence joins TRBV7-9 and TRBJ2-5; TCRdb reports TRBD2, a call that lacks DNA to check it against. Germline CDR1 is SEHNR and CDR2 is FQNEAQ (reference sequence). CDR3 length: 15 amino acids. The CDR3 reads CASSLMSSGQETQYF.

The V call is TRBV20-1, the J call TRBJ2-7; TCRdb's assignment of TRBD2 cannot be checked, as there is no DNA. CDR1 is DFQATT and CDR2 is SNEGSKA in the germline V gene (reference sequence). The CDR3 loop spans 14 amino acids. CDR3 region: CSARIGAGGYEQYF.

V and J are TRBV10-2 and TRBJ1-2. Germline CDR1 WSHSY, CDR2 SAAADI. The CDR3 spans 13 residues. The CDR3 protein is CASSDRETYGYTF.

This chain uses TRBV20-1 with TRBJ1-1; as DNA is missing, the TRBD1 call by TCRdb cannot be tested. The CDR3 spans 13 residues. CDR1 is DFQATT and CDR2 is SNEGSKA in the germline V gene (reference sequence). The CDR3 reads CSGLNRAATEAFF.

The V and J genes are TRBV10-2 and TRBJ2-7; TCRdb's D call of TRBD2 is untestable without DNA. The length of the CDR3 is 18 residues. The germline CDR1 and CDR2 sequences are WSHSY and SAAADI. The chain's CDR3 is CASSRGTSGRIGTYEQYF.

This chain connects TRBV6-4 to TRBJ1-1; the TCRdb call, TRBD1, lacks DNA for checking. This CDR3 contains 17 residues. CDR1 is MRHNA and CDR2 is SNTAGT in the germline V gene. The CDR3: CASSDSRLQGMNTEAFF.